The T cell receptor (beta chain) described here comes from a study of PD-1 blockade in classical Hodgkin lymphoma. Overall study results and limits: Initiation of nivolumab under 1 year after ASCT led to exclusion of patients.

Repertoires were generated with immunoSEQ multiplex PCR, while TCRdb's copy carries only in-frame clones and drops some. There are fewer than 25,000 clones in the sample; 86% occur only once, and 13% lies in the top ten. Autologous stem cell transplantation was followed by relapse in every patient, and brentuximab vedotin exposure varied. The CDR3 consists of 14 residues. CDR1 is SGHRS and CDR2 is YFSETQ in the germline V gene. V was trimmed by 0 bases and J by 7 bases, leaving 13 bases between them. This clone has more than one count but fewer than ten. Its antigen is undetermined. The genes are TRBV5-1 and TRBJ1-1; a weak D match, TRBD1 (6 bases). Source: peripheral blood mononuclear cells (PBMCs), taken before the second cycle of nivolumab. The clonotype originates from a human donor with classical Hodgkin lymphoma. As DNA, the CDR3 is TGCGCCAGCAGCTTGGTAGGGGGTATCGGTGAAGCTTTCTTT. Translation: CASSLVGGIGEAFF.